Shown below are 9 T cell receptor beta chains from a single sample sequenced in a study of cytotoxic CD8 clonotypes in ibrutinib-treated CLL. Clones were sequenced by immunoSEQ multiplex PCR, and TCRdb holds only the in-frame ones, with some missing. The top ten clones hold 5% to 6.5% of a sample with fewer than 400,000 clones, approximately 67% of them seen once. Here the sequenced sample was PBMCs, taken after 36 months of ibrutinib treatment. These receptors were collected from a human donor with chronic lymphocytic leukemia.

V gene TRBV28 combines with J gene TRBJ1-1; D is possibly TRBD1 (5 bases). Germline assignment: CDR1 MDHEN and CDR2 SYDVKM. V was clipped by 10 bases and J by 1 base, with 13 bases between them. The CDR3 runs 13 residues. In DNA, the CDR3 is TGTGCCACCACACGGGGCAGGAACACTGAAGCTTTCTTT. Translating it yields CATTRGRNTEAFF.

This clone is a singleton in its sample. The chain has TRBV19 and TRBJ1-5; possibly TRBD1 for D (5 bases). Germline V gene data show CDR1 as LNHDA and CDR2 as SQIVND (reference sequence). CDR3 length equals 18 residues. The V end was cut by 6 bases, the J end by 0 bases, with 21 bases between. The CDR3 bases are TGTGCCAGTAGCATACGACAGAATTTTATATATAGCAATCAGCCCCAGCATTTT. Amino acid sequence: CASSIRQNFIYSNQPQHF. Full variable domain (rest looked up from reference TRBV19 and TRBJ1-5): DGGITQSPKYLFRKEGQNVTLSCEQNLNHDAMYWYRQDPGQGLRLIYYSQIVNDFQKGDIAEGYSVSREKKESFPLTVTSAQKNPTAFYLCASSIRQNFIYSNQPQHFGDGTRLSIL.

In its sample, this clone was seen a few times. The chain carries TRBV9 and TRBJ2-1, with 7 positions matching TRBD2. Germline trimming cut 0 bases from V and 1 base from J; bases unmatched to any gene: 4. This CDR3 is 16 amino acids long. Germline lookup yields CDR1 SGDLS and CDR2 YYNGEE. The chain's CDR3 is CASSVGVGGSYNEQFF. The DNA of the CDR3 is TGTGCCAGCAGCGTAGGGGTGGGAGGGTCCTACAATGAGCAGTTCTTC.

The genes are TRBV18 and TRBJ2-7; D remains unclear. With 6 bases removed from V and 5 bases from J, the gap between germline ends came to 17 bases. Germline-derived CDR1 and CDR2 are KGHSH and LQKENI. CDR3 size: 14 residues. The CDR3 DNA reads as TGTGCCAGCTCCCCGGTTTTGGGTGGGAACGAGCAGTACTTC. The encoded protein is CASSPVLGGNEQYF.

V usage is TRBV6-1 and J usage is TRBJ1-6; TRBD1 agrees at 7 bases. Trimming cost V 1 base and J 10 bases; bases outside gene matches: 7. CDR3 size: 15 residues. Germline CDR1 MNHNS, CDR2 SASEGT. This CDR3 reads CASSEGKGGRSPLHF. In DNA form, the CDR3 reads TGTGCCAGCAGTGAAGGGAAAGGGGGCCGATCACCCCTCCACTTT.

The chain recombines TRBV11-2 with TRBJ1-4; no clear D. Germline V gene sequence: CDR1 SGHAT, CDR2 FQNNGV. The V gene lost 5 bases and the J gene lost 3 bases, with 13 bases spanning the gap. The CDR3 covers 15 residues. The CDR3 spells CASSPLGSANEKLFF. Written as DNA, the CDR3 is TGTGCCAGCAGCCCCCTGGGGTCAGCTAATGAAAAACTGTTTTTT.

The V call is TRBV4-3, the J call TRBJ2-3; the D is unclear. The CDR3 spans 14 residues. Germline values: CDR1 LGHNA, CDR2 YSLEER. V was shortened by 1 base and J by 1 base, with 6 bases between the two germline ends. CDR3 in amino acids: CASSQAPGTDTQYF. CDR3 nucleotides: TGCGCCAGCAGCCAAGCCCCCGGCACAGATACGCAGTATTTT.

This clone was counted only a few times. The rearrangement links TRBV5-1 to TRBJ2-7; D assignment may be TRBD1 or TRBD2 (5 bases each). The CDR3 length is 15 residues. Germline CDR1 and CDR2: SGHRS and YFSETQ. Trimming removed 7 bases at V and 5 bases at J, with 22 bases between. The CDR3 spells CASSARALSRDEQYF. The CDR3 DNA follows: TGCGCCAGCTCTGCGCGGGCCCTTAGCAGGGACGAGCAGTACTTC.

This chain connects TRBV29-1 to TRBJ2-1; TRBD1 aligns across 10 bases. Germline lookup yields CDR1 SQVTM and CDR2 ANQGSEA. With 3 bases clipped from V and 6 bases from J, the junction kept 14 bases outside the gene matches. There are 17 residues in the CDR3. This CDR3 is CSVDAPGTGVTLNEQFF. The DNA of the CDR3 is TGCAGCGTTGACGCCCCCGGGACAGGGGTTACCCTCAATGAGCAGTTCTTC.